Listed below are T cell receptor beta chains from one sample, sequenced in a study of T cell repertoires in cytomegalovirus infection. TCRdb re-called the reads through MiXCR, storing one row per CDR3 protein. The sample carries a few hundred thousand distinct CDR3 sequences, roughly 43% recorded once. Antigens for these TCRs are unknown. Sample: cultured PBMCs, taken from culture after CMV antigen stimulation. The source of these receptors is a human donor in good health (CMV status not recorded). Some clones in this sample may be carry-over from other donors' samples. Each CDR3 is given with its conserved first and last residue. D genes are given only for firm matches. Rows may omit the clone size; those that give it use once, few, many or a size class.

clone size,V gene,D gene,J gene,CDR3 DNA,CDR3 protein
.,TRBV7-9,TRBD2,TRBJ2-7,TGTGCCAGCAGCCTAAGCCTAGGCCCAACTCTAGCGGCAAGATACGAGCAGTACTTC,CASSLSLGPTLAARYEQYF
few,TRBV5-4,TRBD1,TRBJ2-5,TGTGCCAGCAGCTTGGCGACAGGGACCCGCCAAGAGACCCAGTACTTC,CASSLATGTRQETQYF
.,TRBV6-2/TRBV6-3,TRBD2,TRBJ2-1,TGTGCCAGCAGTTACTCGACAGTGGGACTAGGTCGCAATGAGCAGTTCTTC,CASSYSTVGLGRNEQFF
.,TRBV7-2,TRBD2,TRBJ2-1,TGTGCCAGCAGCTTAGTTACGGGACTAGCGGGAGGGCCGTGGGAGCAGTTCTTC,CASSLVTGLAGGPWEQFF
.,TRBV5-5,.,TRBJ2-3,TGTGCCAGCAGCTTCCTCTACCCACCAGATACGCAGTATTTT,CASSFLYPPDTQYF
few,TRBV6-2/TRBV6-3,TRBD1,TRBJ2-1,TGTGCCAGCAGGGACAGGGCCTACAATGAGCAGTTCTTC,CASRDRAYNEQFF
few,TRBV6-2/TRBV6-3,.,TRBJ2-7,TGTGCCAGCAGCCCCGGCGCGCCTACCCCCCTCTACGAGCAGTACTTC,CASSPGAPTPLYEQYF
.,TRBV10-3,.,TRBJ2-1,TGTGCCATCAGTCCAGGGGGGACCTACAATGAGCAGTTCTTC,CAISPGGTYNEQFF
few,TRBV6-1,.,TRBJ1-2,TGTGCCAGCGGTCGACAGCACAACTATGGCTACACCTTC,CASGRQHNYGYTF
many,TRBV7-2,.,TRBJ1-5,TGTGCCAGCAGCTTTACAGGGTGGGCAAATCAGCCCCAGCATTTT,CASSFTGWANQPQHF
.,TRBV27,.,TRBJ1-2,TGTGCCAGCAGTTTAACTGTGGACTATGGCTACACCTTC,CASSLTVDYGYTF
.,TRBV7-8,TRBD2,TRBJ2-1,TGTGCCAGCAGCCGTATGGGACTAGCGGGTAGGGATGAGCAGTTCTTC,CASSRMGLAGRDEQFF
few,TRBV7-2,.,TRBJ2-3,TGTGCCAGCAGCTTATACAGCGGCACAGATACGCAGTATTTT,CASSLYSGTDTQYF
many,TRBV7-2,.,TRBJ1-3,TGTGCCAGCAGCCCGGTCAGGGGCCCTGGAAACACCATATATTTT,CASSPVRGPGNTIYF
.,TRBV7-2,.,TRBJ2-2,TGTGCCAGCAGATTAGCGCTGGCAGTCGGAGGACCCACCGGGGAGCTGTTTTTT,CASRLALAVGGPTGELFF
few,TRBV5-6,.,TRBJ2-1,TGTGCCAGCAGCCCCACCTTCGGGTATATCTCCTACAATGAGCAGTTCTTC,CASSPTFGYISYNEQFF
few,TRBV2,.,TRBJ1-5,TGTGCCAGCAGGGGGCTAAGGCAGCCCCAGCATTTT,CASRGLRQPQHF
.,TRBV28,.,TRBJ2-1,TGTGCCAGCAGTGCTGCGGGGGCGCGGTATCTGGAGCAGTTCTTC,CASSAAGARYLEQFF
few,TRBV10-3,.,TRBJ1-3,TGTGCCACCACATCGGGCTCCGGAGGATCTGGAAACACCATATATTTT,CATTSGSGGSGNTIYF
few,TRBV6-5,.,TRBJ1-2,TGTGCCAGCAGTTACAAGCGGTCGGAGACCCAACCCGAATCCATCTATGGCTACACCTTC,CASSYKRSETQPESIYGYTF
.,TRBV20-1,.,TRBJ1-2,TGCAGTGCTAGAGATATTACAGGGAATAGCTATGGCTACACCTTC,CSARDITGNSYGYTF
.,TRBV4-3,TRBD2,TRBJ2-3,TGCGCCAGCAGCCAAACACGGACTAGCGGAACAGATACGCAGTATTTT,CASSQTRTSGTDTQYF
few,TRBV7-2,.,TRBJ2-7,TGTGCCAGCAGCCTCCAGGGGGACTCAGCCTACGAGCAGTACTTC,CASSLQGDSAYEQYF
.,TRBV27,.,TRBJ2-7,TGTGCCAGCAGTGCCCTTAATCAGGGGACCGAGCAGTACTTC,CASSALNQGTEQYF
few,TRBV7-2,.,TRBJ2-1,TGTGCCAGCAGCTCCAGACAGGGAGGCTATGAGCAGTTCTTC,CASSSRQGGYEQFF
few,TRBV4-3,.,TRBJ2-3,TGCGCCAGCAGCCAAGTAGTAGGGTGGGCAGATACGCAGTATTTT,CASSQVVGWADTQYF
.,TRBV27,TRBD1,TRBJ1-2,TGTGCCAGCAGTTACAAAGGGACAGGCTGGTATGGCTACACCTTC,CASSYKGTGWYGYTF
.,TRBV7-9,.,TRBJ1-1,TGTGCCAGCAGCTTAAATAGGGTGGGACGAGTGACGGCTTTCTTT,CASSLNRVGRVTAFF
.,TRBV20-1,.,TRBJ2-3,TGCAGTGCTAGAGAGCCCAGACAGTCCCTAGGAGATACGCAGTATTTT,CSAREPRQSLGDTQYF
.,TRBV20-1,TRBD2,TRBJ2-1,TGCAGTGCCAAGCGGGGGGGTAGCTCCTACAATGAGCAGTTCTTC,CSAKRGGSSYNEQFF
.,TRBV7-2,.,TRBJ1-5,TGTGCCAGCAGCTTATCTTTTGGCCTTGGGAGTCAGCCCCAGCATTTT,CASSLSFGLGSQPQHF
.,TRBV12-3/TRBV12-4,TRBD1,TRBJ1-2,TGTGCCAGCAGCCTAGGGGGCAGCTATGGCTACACCTTC,CASSLGGSYGYTF
few,TRBV7-8,.,TRBJ2-2,TGTGCCAGCAGCTTAGCGCTACACGACGGGGAGCTGTTTTTT,CASSLALHDGELFF
.,TRBV7-8,.,TRBJ2-5,TGTGCCAGCAGCTTCGACCTTGAGACCCAGTACTTC,CASSFDLETQYF
.,TRBV7-8,.,TRBJ2-7,TGTGCCAGCAGCTTTCTGACTAGTTACGAGCAGTACTTC,CASSFLTSYEQYF
.,TRBV12-3/TRBV12-4,TRBD2,TRBJ2-5,TGTGCCAGCAGTTTGGACACTAGCGGGAGGGAAGAGACCCAGTACTTC,CASSLDTSGREETQYF
few,TRBV4-1,.,TRBJ2-3,TGCGCCAGCAGCCAAGATCGCGTGGGGGGAAGCACAGATACGCAGTATTTT,CASSQDRVGGSTDTQYF
.,TRBV7-9,TRBD2,TRBJ2-3,TGTGCCAGCAGCCGGCCACCCTACGGGACTAGCGCATCAGATACGCAGTATTTT,CASSRPPYGTSASDTQYF
.,TRBV7-8,.,TRBJ2-1,TGTGCCAGCAGTTGGACTGCCCGCAATGAGCAGTTCTTC,CASSWTARNEQFF
.,TRBV4-3,.,TRBJ2-7,TGCGCCAGCAGCCAAGATGCAGTAGGGACCTCCTACGAGCAGTACTTC,CASSQDAVGTSYEQYF
.,TRBV27,.,TRBJ1-2,TGTGCCAGCAGTTTCGGGCAGAGCTATGGCTACACCTTC,CASSFGQSYGYTF
few,TRBV7-2,TRBD2,TRBJ2-7,TGTGCCAGCAGCTTTAGCGGGGGTGAATACTACGAGCAGTACTTC,CASSFSGGEYYEQYF
few,TRBV7-9,TRBD1,TRBJ1-1,TGTGCCAGCAGCCCCCAGACAGGGATCGGCACTGAAGCTTTCTTT,CASSPQTGIGTEAFF
once,TRBV14,.,TRBJ1-4,TGTGCCAGCCCCCAGACGGCGAGTGAGGAAAAACTGTTTTTT,CASPQTASEEKLFF
.,TRBV11-2,.,TRBJ2-5,TGTGCCAGCAGCTCGACCTGGACCCAGTACTTC,CASSSTWTQYF
few,TRBV10-2,.,TRBJ2-2,TGCGCCAGCAGTGCGGCGTCGCCCGGGGAGCTGTTTTTT,CASSAASPGELFF
few,TRBV6-1,.,TRBJ2-7,TGTGCCAGCAACCCCTGGGGGCCAATCCACGAGCAGTACTTC,CASNPWGPIHEQYF
.,TRBV27,TRBD1,TRBJ2-4,TGTGCCAGCAGTCATCCGGGACAGCTAGGCTTTCAGTACTTC,CASSHPGQLGFQYF
.,TRBV27,.,TRBJ1-6,TGTGCCAGCAGTCTAACGACCAGACTACAATATTCACCCCTCCACTTT,CASSLTTRLQYSPLHF
.,TRBV11-1,TRBD2,TRBJ2-3,TGTGCCAGCAGCCGCACTGGGCGGGGGGATACAGATACGCAGTATTTT,CASSRTGRGDTDTQYF
few,TRBV5-1,TRBD1,TRBJ2-1,TGCGCCAGCAGCTTGGGACAGGGGGCACCTAGGGATGAGCAGTTCTTC,CASSLGQGAPRDEQFF
.,TRBV20-1,.,TRBJ2-5,TGCAGTGCTAGAGATCGAGCCAGGTTGGCCCAGTACTTC,CSARDRARLAQYF
.,TRBV6-8,.,TRBJ2-7,TGTGCCAGCAGCCTCACTAGTGAGGCTTACGAGCAGTACTTC,CASSLTSEAYEQYF
.,TRBV2,.,TRBJ2-7,TGTGCCAGCAGTGGTTCGGCGATATGGAACTACGAGCAGTACTTC,CASSGSAIWNYEQYF
few,TRBV7-6,.,TRBJ2-7,TGTGCCAGCACCCCAATTCATCTATCCGAGCAGTACTTC,CASTPIHLSEQYF